A single sample gave rise to the 30 T cell receptor beta chains below, sequenced in a study of cytomegalovirus exposure and HLA in healthy donors. Primers included in the PCR were 60 Vbeta and 13 Jbeta primers. The method was immunoSEQ multiplex PCR; TCRdb's version includes in-frame clones alone and lacks a portion of them. The repertoire holds 120,000 or so clones, with less than 85% as singletons. The sample taken for sequencing was PBMCs. The receptors stem from a man aged 25-40 years in good health and CMV-seropositive.

This clone was seen a single time. The gene calls are TRBV6-5 and TRBJ1-5, with D possibly TRBD1 on 5 matching bases. The CDR3 is 13 residues long. The V gene lost 6 bases and the J gene lost 4 bases, with 10 bases spanning the gap. Germline V gives CDR1 MNHEY, CDR2 SVGAGI. The CDR3 nucleotides read TGTGCCAGCAGCAACCGGGGGAATCAGCCCCAGCATTTT. Translating it yields CASSNRGNQPQHF.

This clone has just one count. This chain joins TRBV7-9 and TRBJ2-3; perhaps TRBD2 as D (6 bases). Germline CDR1 reads SEHNR; CDR2 reads FQNEAQ (reference sequence). The CDR3 consists of 14 residues. With 5 bases removed from V and 3 bases from J, the gap between germline ends came to 12 bases. Here the CDR3 DNA reads TGTGCCAGCAGCCCGCTGGAGGGTACAGATACGCAGTATTTT. Protein: CASSPLEGTDTQYF. Based on the CDR3 plus reference TRBV7-9 and TRBJ2-3, the full variable domain is DTGVSQNPRHKITKRGQNVTFRCDPISEHNRLYWYRQTLGQGPEFLTYFQNEAQLEKSRLLSDRFSAERPKGSFSTLEIQRTEQGDSAMYLCASSPLEGTDTQYFGPGTRLTVL.

This clone was counted once. The J gene is TRBJ1-3, the V gene TRBV6-1; TRBD1 matches at 7 bases. With 6 bases clipped from V and 0 bases from J, the junction kept 2 bases outside the gene matches. Germline CDR1 MNHNS, CDR2 SASEGT. This CDR3 is built from 14 residues. This chain's CDR3 is CASRRDSSGNTIYF. Written as DNA, the CDR3 is TGTGCCAGCAGACGGGACAGCTCTGGAAACACCATATATTTT.

The chain couples TRBV9 to TRBJ2-1, with TRBD2 matching over 11 bases. The junction had 5 bases not matched to a gene; V was cut back by 3 bases and J by 3 bases. The CDR3 covers 16 residues. Per germline, CDR1 SGDLS and CDR2 YYNGEE. The CDR3 sequence: CASSASGTSGYNEQFF. CDR3 nucleotide sequence: TGTGCCAGCAGCGCCTCCGGGACTAGCGGCTACAATGAGCAGTTCTTC. Filled out from reference TRBV9 and TRBJ2-1, the complete variable domain reads DSGVTQTPKHLITATGQRVTLRCSPRSGDLSVYWYQQSLDQGLQFLIQYYNGEERAKGNILERFSAQQFPDLHSELNLSSLELGDSALYFCASSASGTSGYNEQFFGPGTRLTVL.

The chain couples TRBV19 to TRBJ2-7, with TRBD1 matching 10 bases. Trimming removed 5 bases from V and 3 bases from J; junction bases left unmatched: 4. The CDR3 is 14 residues long. From germline, CDR1 is LNHDA and CDR2 SQIVND (reference sequence). CDR3: CASSSRTGGYEQYF. CDR3 DNA sequence: TGTGCCAGTAGTTCCCGGACAGGGGGCTACGAGCAGTACTTC.

This chain links TRBV6-1 with TRBJ1-2; D is unclear. Germline CDR1 and CDR2: MNHNS and SASEGT. This CDR3 is 17 amino acids long. The V gene lost 2 bases and the J gene lost 0 bases, with 16 bases spanning the gap. The CDR3 is CASSEFLTGDANYGYTF. The CDR3 DNA is TGTGCCAGCAGTGAATTCTTAACGGGAGATGCTAACTATGGCTACACCTTC.

V usage is TRBV6-4 and J usage is TRBJ2-1; 7 bases are a match to TRBD1. V lost 8 bases, J lost 7 bases, and 8 bases stayed unmatched. The CDR3 consists of 13 residues. CDR1 MRHNA and CDR2 SNTAGT come from the germline V gene. In nucleotides, the CDR3 is TGTGCCAGCTCGTGGACAGGTAGTAATGAGCAGTTCTTC. The encoded protein is CASSWTGSNEQFF.

V is TRBV5-5 and J is TRBJ1-6; TRBD1 is a possible D gene (5 bases). Germline V CDR1 and CDR2: SGHKS, YYEKEE (reference sequence). Trimming pared 0 bases from V and 11 bases from J, leaving 12 bases between. The CDR3 is 14 amino acids. The CDR3 spells CASSLDRYSPPLHF. For the CDR3, the DNA is TGTGCCAGCAGCTTGGACAGGTACTCCCCACCCCTCCACTTT.

V usage is TRBV14 and J usage is TRBJ1-1; TRBD1 matches 8 bases. Germline V gives CDR1 SGHDN, CDR2 FVKESK. The CDR3 is made up of 13 amino acids. The V gene end was trimmed by 2 bases and the J gene end by 8 bases; junction bases not matched to a gene: 4. CDR3 sequence: CASSQSRGLEAFF. The CDR3 nucleotides are TGTGCCAGCAGCCAATCCAGGGGGCTCGAAGCTTTCTTT.

CDR3 sequence reads: CATRGGLRWTEAFF. CDR3 DNA sequence: TGTGCCACCCGGGGGGGCCTCCGATGGACTGAAGCTTTCTTT. This chain connects TRBV6-5 to TRBJ1-1; D is perhaps TRBD1 (6 bases). Trimming cost V 10 bases and J 5 bases, with 20 bases left between them. CDR1 and CDR2 (germline): MNHEY, SVGAGI. The CDR3 runs to 14 residues.

The chain carries TRBV6-1 and TRBJ1-2, with D uncertain. V was trimmed by 0 bases and J by 8 bases, leaving 13 bases between them. The CDR3 is 14 amino acids. Germline V lookup: CDR1 MNHNS, CDR2 SASEGT. The CDR3 bases are TGTGCCAGCAGTGAAGCGTTCGAGGGAAGGGGCTACACCTTC. The encoded protein is CASSEAFEGRGYTF.

The V and J genes are TRBV7-2 and TRBJ1-1; 10 nucleotides agree with TRBD1. The trim removed 4 bases at V and 7 bases at J, leaving 12 bases unmatched. In germline, CDR1 is SGHTA, CDR2 FQGNSA. CDR3 length: 16 amino acids. This chain's CDR3 is CASSSRQGALNGEAFF. The CDR3, as DNA: TGTGCCAGCAGCTCTCGACAGGGGGCGCTTAATGGTGAAGCTTTCTTT.

V and J are TRBV30 and TRBJ2-1, with a weak D call TRBD2 (5 bases). The CDR3 contains 10 residues. Germline CDR1 is GTSNPN and CDR2 is SVGIG (reference sequence). CDR3 coding DNA: TGTTCCGGGGTCTACAATGAGCAGTTCTTC. Encoded protein: CSGVYNEQFF.

About this clone itself: Within the sample, other DNA sequences also encode this same CDR3. The chain joins TRBV11-3 to TRBJ2-5, with 9 bases that match TRBD2. CDR1 is SGHNT, CDR2 YENEEA, per germline. V trimming: 5 bases; J trimming: 2 bases; junction bases outside the gene matches: 6. The CDR3 is made up of 15 amino acids. The CDR3 sequence: CASSVGSGGQETQYF. CDR3 sequence (DNA): TGTGCCAGCAGCGTGGGTAGCGGGGGACAAGAGACCCAGTACTTC.

V usage is TRBV6-5 and J usage is TRBJ1-4; D unresolved. This CDR3 is built from 13 residues. V gave up 5 bases and J gave up 8 bases, with 12 bases separating them. Germline V lookup: CDR1 MNHEY, CDR2 SVGAGI. DNA of the CDR3: TGTGCCAGCAGTCAGTCAGGCGGGGAAAAACTGTTTTTT. Amino acids: CASSQSGGEKLFF.

This clone was seen a few times. The rearrangement links TRBV6-1 to TRBJ2-7, with 8 bases lining up with TRBD1. V lost 8 bases, J lost 6 bases, and 9 bases stayed unmatched. The CDR3 sequence is 13 residues long. Germline V gene lookup returns CDR1 MNHNS and CDR2 SASEGT. CDR3 protein: CASWIRGLSEQYF. CDR3 in DNA: TGTGCCAGCTGGATCAGGGGGCTCTCCGAGCAGTACTTC.

The chain couples TRBV2 to TRBJ1-1; 9 nucleotides align to TRBD1. Germline V gene lookup returns CDR1 SNHLY and CDR2 FYNNEI. The J segment lost 1 base and the V segment lost 11 bases, leaving 5 bases of the junction unmatched. The CDR3 spans 13 residues. CDR3 loop: CACGGQGNTEAFF. The CDR3 region has the DNA TGTGCCTGCGGGGGACAGGGGAACACTGAAGCTTTCTTT. Together with reference TRBV2 and TRBJ1-1, the CDR3 gives the full variable domain: EPEVTQTPSHQVTQMGQEVILRCVPISNHLYFYWYRQILGQKVEFLVSFYNNEISEKSEIFDDQFSVERPDGSNFTLKIRSTKLEDSAMYFCACGGQGNTEAFFGQGTRLTVV.

In the case of this clone: Distinct nucleotide sequences in the sample also encode this CDR3. This chain uses TRBV7-3 with TRBJ1-3, with D maybe TRBD1 (6 bases). CDR1 and CDR2 from the germline V gene are SGHTA and FQGTGA. The CDR3 loop spans 16 amino acids. Trimming left V 0 bases short and J 0 bases short, with 9 bases between. The CDR3 here is CASSLTGTSSGNTIYF. CDR3 nucleotides: TGTGCCAGCAGCTTAACAGGGACAAGCTCTGGAAACACCATATATTTT.

The chain carries TRBV6-6 and TRBJ1-2; 12 bases align to TRBD1. With 0 bases clipped from V and 7 bases from J, the junction kept 3 bases outside the gene matches. The CDR3 runs 15 residues. Germline loops: CDR1 MNHNY, CDR2 SVGAGI (reference sequence). As DNA, the CDR3 is TGTGCCAGCAGTTACTCGGGACAGGGGGCGCGTGGCTACACCTTC. Encoded protein: CASSYSGQGARGYTF.

The chain couples TRBV4-2 to TRBJ1-2, with D hard to call. CDR3 size: 15 residues. CDR1 and CDR2 (germline): LGHNA, YNFKEQ. The ends were cut back, 0 bases at V and 5 bases at J, with 13 bases in the middle. As DNA, the CDR3 is TGTGCCAGCAGCCAAGATCTTACGGGAAAATATGGCTACACCTTC. It specifies CASSQDLTGKYGYTF.

V and J are TRBV10-2 and TRBJ1-2; no definite D call. The germline V and J ends were trimmed by 3 bases and 3 bases, with 14 bases remaining between them. Germline lookup yields CDR1 WSHSY and CDR2 SAAADI. The CDR3 has 15 amino acids. The CDR3 region has the DNA TGCGCCAGCAGTGACCCGGGCCTCGGGGACTATGGCTACACCTTC. It specifies CASSDPGLGDYGYTF.

The chain links TRBV28 to TRBJ1-1; 11 bases align to TRBD1. Germline V gives CDR1 MDHEN, CDR2 SYDVKM. V lost 9 bases and J lost 8; bases outside the gene matches: 8. This CDR3 is 13 amino acids long. The CDR3 DNA follows: TGTGCCAGTGCCCGGGACAGGGGGTTCGAAGCTTTCTTT. It yields the protein CASARDRGFEAFF.

The chain is built from TRBV19 and TRBJ1-1; tentatively, D is TRBD1 (5 bases). The germline gives CDR1 LNHDA, CDR2 SQIVND (reference sequence). The CDR3 is made up of 13 amino acids. The V end lost 5 bases, the J end lost 5 bases, and 12 bases lay between the germline ends. The CDR3 loop reads CASSPWEGTEAFF. CDR3 bases: TGTGCCAGTAGTCCCTGGGAGGGGACTGAAGCTTTCTTT.

This chain links TRBV29-1 with TRBJ2-2, with a weak D call TRBD2 (6 bases). With 4 bases removed from V and 5 bases from J, the gap between germline ends came to 14 bases. Germline CDR1 and CDR2: SQVTM and ANQGSEA. The CDR3 covers 14 residues. Written as DNA, the CDR3 is TGCAGCGTTGGGCGGGACGGCTTAACCGGGGAGCTGTTTTTT. It yields the protein CSVGRDGLTGELFF.

This chain links TRBV6-5 with TRBJ1-2; D is unclear. The CDR3 extends over 14 amino acids. CDR1 and CDR2 (germline): MNHEY, SVGAGI. Trimming cost V 0 bases and J 2 bases, with 7 bases left between them. This chain's CDR3 is CASSYSRQNYGYTF. In nucleotides, the CDR3 is TGTGCCAGCAGTTACTCGAGGCAGAACTATGGCTACACCTTC.

The rearrangement joins TRBV7-9 to TRBJ1-5; the D gene is possibly TRBD1 (6 bases). Trimming took off 1 base at V and 13 bases at J, with 11 bases between the two ends. The CDR3 loop spans 12 amino acids. In germline, CDR1 is SEHNR, CDR2 FQNEAQ (reference sequence). The CDR3 loop reads CASSLVGHRQHF. As DNA, the CDR3 is TGTGCCAGCAGCTTAGTGGGACATCGACAGCATTTT. Based on the CDR3 plus reference TRBV7-9 and TRBJ1-5, the full variable domain is DTGVSQNPRHKITKRGQNVTFRCDPISEHNRLYWYRQTLGQGPEFLTYFQNEAQLEKSRLLSDRFSAERPKGSFSTLEIQRTEQGDSAMYLCASSLVGHRQHFGDGTRLSIL.

The chain links TRBV6-1 to TRBJ1-1, with D possibly TRBD1 on 5 matching bases. The length of the CDR3 is 14 residues. Trimming left V 4 bases short and J 6 bases short, with 15 bases between. CDR1 and CDR2 from the germline V gene are MNHNS and SASEGT. The CDR3 DNA reads as TGTGCCAGCAGTGTTTCCAGGGAATCCCCTGAAGCTTTCTTT. As protein: CASSVSRESPEAFF.

The chain carries TRBV23-1 and TRBJ1-1; no clear D gene. TRBV23-1 is given ORF status, its function remaining uncertain. Trimming removed 4 bases from V and 4 bases from J, with 22 bases in between. The CDR3 is made up of 17 amino acids. This CDR3 is CASSRRRVGIRGTEAFF. As DNA, the CDR3 is TGCGCCAGCAGTCGCCGACGGGTTGGGATACGGGGCACTGAAGCTTTCTTT.

The chain joins TRBV5-5 to TRBJ1-1, with 7 bases matching TRBD1. Trimming removed 0 bases from V and 3 bases from J; junction bases left unmatched: 2. Germline V CDR1 and CDR2: SGHKS, YYEKEE (reference sequence). The CDR3 runs to 14 residues. CDR3 protein: CASSLDQGDTEAFF. The CDR3, as DNA: TGTGCCAGCAGCTTGGATCAGGGGGACACTGAAGCTTTCTTT.

The V call is TRBV6-5, the J call TRBJ1-6, with a tentative D call TRBD1 (5 bases). Trimming cost V 6 bases and J 9 bases, with 12 bases left between them. CDR3 length: 13 residues. Germline V gene sequence: CDR1 MNHEY, CDR2 SVGAGI. CDR3 in DNA: TGTGCCAGCAGACGAGTCCAGGGTTCACCCCTCCACTTT. Amino acids: CASRRVQGSPLHF.